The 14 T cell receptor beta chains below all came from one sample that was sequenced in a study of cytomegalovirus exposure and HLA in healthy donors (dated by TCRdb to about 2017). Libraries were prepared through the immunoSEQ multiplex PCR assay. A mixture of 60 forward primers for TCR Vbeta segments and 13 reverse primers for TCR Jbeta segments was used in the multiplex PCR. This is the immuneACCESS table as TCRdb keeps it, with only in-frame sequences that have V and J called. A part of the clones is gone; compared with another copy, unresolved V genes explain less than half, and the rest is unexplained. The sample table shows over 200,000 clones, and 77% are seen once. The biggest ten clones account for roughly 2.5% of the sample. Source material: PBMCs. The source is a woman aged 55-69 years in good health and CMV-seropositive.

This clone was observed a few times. The CDR3 nucleotides read TGCGCCAGCAGCCCCGGACGCGGACAGAATAACTATGGCTACACCTTC. Amino acids: CASSPGRGQNNYGYTF. The V and J genes are TRBV5-1 and TRBJ1-2; a weak D match, TRBD1 (6 bases). Trimming stripped 4 bases from V and 1 base from J, with 17 bases between. The CDR3 is 16 amino acids. The V gene's germline CDR1 is SGHRS and CDR2 YFSETQ.

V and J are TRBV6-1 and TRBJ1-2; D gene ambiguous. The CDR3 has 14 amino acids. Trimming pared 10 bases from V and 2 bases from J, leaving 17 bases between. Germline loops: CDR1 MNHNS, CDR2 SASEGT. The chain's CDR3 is CATQTGEGNYGYTF. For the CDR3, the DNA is TGTGCCACCCAAACCGGGGAAGGGAACTATGGCTACACCTTC.

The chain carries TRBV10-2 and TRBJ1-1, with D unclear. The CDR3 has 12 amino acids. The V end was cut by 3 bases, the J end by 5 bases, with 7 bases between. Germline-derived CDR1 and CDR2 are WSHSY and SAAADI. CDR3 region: CASSESHTEAFF. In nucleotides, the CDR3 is TGCGCCAGCAGTGAATCACATACTGAAGCTTTCTTT.

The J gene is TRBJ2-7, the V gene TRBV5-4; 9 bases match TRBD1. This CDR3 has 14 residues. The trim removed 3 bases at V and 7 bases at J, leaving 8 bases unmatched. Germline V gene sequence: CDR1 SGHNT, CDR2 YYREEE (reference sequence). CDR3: CASSSGTGTEEQYF. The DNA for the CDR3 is TGTGCCAGCAGCTCCGGGACAGGGACGGAAGAGCAGTACTTC.

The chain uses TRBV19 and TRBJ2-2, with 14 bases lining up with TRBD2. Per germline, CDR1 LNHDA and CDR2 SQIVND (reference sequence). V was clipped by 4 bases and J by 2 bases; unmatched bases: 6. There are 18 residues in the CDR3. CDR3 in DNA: TGTGCCAGTAGTAGACTAGCGGGGGGGCCCGTAAACACCGGGGAGCTGTTTTTT. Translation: CASSRLAGGPVNTGELFF.

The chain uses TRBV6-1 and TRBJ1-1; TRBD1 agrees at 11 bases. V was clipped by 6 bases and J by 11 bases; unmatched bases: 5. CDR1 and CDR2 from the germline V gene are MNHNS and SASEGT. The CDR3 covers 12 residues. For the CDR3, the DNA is TGTGCCAGCAGAGGGACAGGGGGTAATGCTTTCTTT. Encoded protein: CASRGTGGNAFF.

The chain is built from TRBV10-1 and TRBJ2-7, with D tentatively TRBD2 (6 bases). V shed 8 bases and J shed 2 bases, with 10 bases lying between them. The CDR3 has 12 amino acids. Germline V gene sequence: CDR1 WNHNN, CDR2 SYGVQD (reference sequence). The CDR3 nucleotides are TGCGCCAGCGGGGGGATCGCCTACGAGCAGTACTTC. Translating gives CASGGIAYEQYF.

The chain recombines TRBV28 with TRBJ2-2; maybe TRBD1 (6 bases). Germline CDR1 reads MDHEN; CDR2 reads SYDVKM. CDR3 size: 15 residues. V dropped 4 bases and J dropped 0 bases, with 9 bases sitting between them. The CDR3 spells CASSSEGANTGELFF. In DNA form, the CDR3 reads TGTGCCAGCAGTTCCGAGGGGGCGAACACCGGGGAGCTGTTTTTT. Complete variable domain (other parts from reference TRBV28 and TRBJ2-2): DVKVTQSSRYLVKRTGEKVFLECVQDMDHENMFWYRQDPGLGLRLIYFSYDVKMKEKGDIPEGYSVSREKKERFSLILESASTNQTSMYLCASSSEGANTGELFFGEGSRLTVL.

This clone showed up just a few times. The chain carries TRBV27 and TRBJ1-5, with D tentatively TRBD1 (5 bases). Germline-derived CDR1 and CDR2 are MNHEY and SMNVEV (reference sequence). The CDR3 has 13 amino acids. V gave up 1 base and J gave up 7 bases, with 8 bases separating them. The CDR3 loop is CASSLYSGQPQHF. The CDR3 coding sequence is TGTGCCAGCAGTTTATATTCAGGGCAGCCCCAGCATTTT.

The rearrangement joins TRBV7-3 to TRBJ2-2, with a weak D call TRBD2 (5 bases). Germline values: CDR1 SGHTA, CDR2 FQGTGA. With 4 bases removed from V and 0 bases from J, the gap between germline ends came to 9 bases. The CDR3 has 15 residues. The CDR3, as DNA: TGTGCCAGCAGCTCGAGGGCTTCGAACACCGGGGAGCTGTTTTTT. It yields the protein CASSSRASNTGELFF.

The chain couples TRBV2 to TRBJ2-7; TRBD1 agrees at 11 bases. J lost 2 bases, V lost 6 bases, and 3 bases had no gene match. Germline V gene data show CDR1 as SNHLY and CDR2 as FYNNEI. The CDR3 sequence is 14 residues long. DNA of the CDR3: TGTGCCAGCAGCCCGGGACAGGGGGCCTACGAGCAGTACTTC. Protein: CASSPGQGAYEQYF.

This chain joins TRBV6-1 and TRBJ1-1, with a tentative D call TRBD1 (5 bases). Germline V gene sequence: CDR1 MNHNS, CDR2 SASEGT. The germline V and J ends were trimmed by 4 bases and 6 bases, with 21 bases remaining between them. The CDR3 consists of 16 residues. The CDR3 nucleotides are TGTGCCAGCAGTGGCCTGACCTGGGGGGTTTACGCTGAAGCTTTCTTT. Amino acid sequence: CASSGLTWGVYAEAFF.

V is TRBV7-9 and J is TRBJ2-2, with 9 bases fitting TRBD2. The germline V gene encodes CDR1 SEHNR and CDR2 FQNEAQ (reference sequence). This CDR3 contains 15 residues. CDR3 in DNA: TGTTCCGGACCTATAGCGGGAGCGAACACCGGGGAGCTGTTTTTT. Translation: CSGPIAGANTGELFF.

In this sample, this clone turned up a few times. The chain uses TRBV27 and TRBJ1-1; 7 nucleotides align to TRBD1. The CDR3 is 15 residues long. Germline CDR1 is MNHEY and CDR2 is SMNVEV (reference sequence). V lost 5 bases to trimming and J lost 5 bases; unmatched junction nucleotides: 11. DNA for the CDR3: TGTGCCAGCAGTAACCGACAGGGCAGTGGGACTGAAGCTTTCTTT. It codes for CASSNRQGSGTEAFF.